This TCR beta chain was documented in a study of blood T cell repertoires in COVID-19 (dated by TCRdb to between 2020 and 2021). Looking at the study overall: Samples covering the acute and convalescent phases of COVID-19 were provided by collaborators in the United States, Italy and Spain. The material from the prospective study consisted of cDNA or gDNA derived from T cells, B-cell-depleted T cells, or PBMCs. Subjects who had been exposed to COVID-19, were actively infected with it, or had recovered from it provided the deeply sampled blood TCRbeta repertoires that made up the dataset. The repertoires were made available in a free public database intended to serve as a resource for research on the immune response to SARS-CoV-2. The samples were drawn from two sources: the first 160 participants of the ongoing ImmuneRACE study, and 1,000 to 1,500 subjects contributed by 6 global collaborators. A de-identified subject ID, COVID-19 status, age in years and sex were almost always included in the sample metadata. Where HLA class I and class II types were available, the types were taken from metadata supplied by the sample provider, not from assay-based typing.

Whole blood was collected in K2EDTA tubes by collaborating institutions according to the institutions' own protocols. For TCRbeta analysis, collaborators shipped samples as frozen whole blood, isolated PBMCs, or DNA extracted from either of those sample types. The study at large found these results: The amount of clinical and demographic metadata varied by source and participant and was provided uncurated.

Trimming at the junction amounts to 6 bases on V and 0 bases on J, and the germline ends lie 6 bases apart. From a lookup of the germline V gene (reference sequence), CDR1 and CDR2 are MNHNY and SVGAGI. Its CDR3 holds 13 amino acids, cysteine through phenylalanine. Only the CDR3 region is kept as DNA, spanning 39 bases read in frame from base 1. TCRbeta CDR3 regions were amplified from genomic DNA by means of the immunoSEQ Assay, a bias-controlled multiplex PCR. In the original analysis: The number of nucleated cells in each sample was estimated by amplification of reference gene primers within the assay. To quantify the absolute abundance of each unique TCRbeta CDR3 rearrangement, sequence reads were collapsed and filtered. For each sample, productive Simpson clonality was calculated as the square root of Simpson's diversity index over productive rearrangements. What TCRdb holds here is the immuneACCESS table cut down to in-frame rearrangements. Part of the clones is not present; checked against another copy, under half of the missing clones reflect an unresolved V gene, and the others are unexplained. That table gives V, J and clone size, and the DNA gave D and trimming. The sample has 130,000 to 150,000 clones on record, around 90% of them singletons. The top ten constitute over 0.8% of the sample.

To note about this clone: What this receptor recognizes is not known. Base qualities were left out, and no much larger clone turns up one base away.

The rearranged chain carries TRBV6-6 and TRBJ1-3; the D gene assignment is ambiguous. The sequence came from a woman aged 45-60 years with acute or convalescent COVID-19. The sequencing sample was made of peripheral blood. The DNA sequence is as follows: TGTGCCAGCAGGGGAGGCTCTGGAAACACCATATATTTT. Translated, this is CASRGGSGNTIYF.